This TCR beta chain was obtained from a study of shared clonotypes between healthy human individuals. Study context: The donor pool was made up of a couple of women and three men aged 18 to 49. Overall study findings and caveats: Investigators expected sequencing depth to affect clonotype sharing among donors. The four-donor shared clonotypes exceeded non-shared clonotypes in generation probability, with non-shared ones scoring lower.

Note on this clone: Its target is unknown.

Each cell subset's genomic DNA was divided evenly among several immunoSEQ plates. TCRdb's copy holds only in-frame clones and misses some; the assay was immunoSEQ multiplex PCR. The sample has approximately 2.4 million clones; approximately 95% are singletons. Looked up from germline, CDR1 is SGHDT and CDR2 is YYEEEE. V was clipped by 0 bases and J by 4 bases, with 11 bases between them. The CDR3 contains 15 residues. The TCR comes from a man aged 18-30 years in good health. The sequenced material came from naive CD4+ T cells sorted from blood. Subset: CD45RA+ positively selected. The gene calls are TRBV5-6 and TRBJ2-1, with a tentative D call TRBD2 (5 bases). The CDR3 nucleotides are TGTGCCAGCAGCTTGGTGGACTCTCGATACAATGAGCAGTTCTTC. Translated: CASSLVDSRYNEQFF. The variable domain in full, with the rest retrieved from reference TRBV5-6 and TRBJ2-1, is DAGVTQSPTHLIKTRGQQVTLRCSPKSGHDTVSWYQQALGQGPQFIFQYYEEEERQRGNFPDRFSGHQFPNYSSELNVNALLLGDSALYLCASSLVDSRYNEQFFGPGTRLTVL.